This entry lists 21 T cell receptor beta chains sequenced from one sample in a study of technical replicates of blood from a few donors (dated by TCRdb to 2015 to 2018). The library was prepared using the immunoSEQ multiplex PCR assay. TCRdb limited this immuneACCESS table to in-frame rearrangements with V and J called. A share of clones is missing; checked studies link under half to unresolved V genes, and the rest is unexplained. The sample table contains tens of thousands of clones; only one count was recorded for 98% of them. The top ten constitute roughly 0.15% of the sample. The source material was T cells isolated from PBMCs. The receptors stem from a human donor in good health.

The CDR3 DNA reads TGTGCCAGCCACCGGGTGGGTGCTAACTATGGCTACACCTTC. It specifies CASHRVGANYGYTF. This rearrangement joins TRBV27 to TRBJ1-2, with no clear D. CDR3 length: 14 residues. Germline CDR1 MNHEY, CDR2 SMNVEV (reference sequence). Between the trimmed V and J ends, which lost 8 bases and 0 bases, there was a span of 13 bases.

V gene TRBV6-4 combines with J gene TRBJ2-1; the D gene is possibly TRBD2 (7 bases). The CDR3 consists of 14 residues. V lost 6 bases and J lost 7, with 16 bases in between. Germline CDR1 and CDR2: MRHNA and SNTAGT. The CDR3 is CASSREGGRNEQFF. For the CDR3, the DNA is TGTGCCAGCAGCAGGGAGGGGGGACGAAATGAGCAGTTCTTC.

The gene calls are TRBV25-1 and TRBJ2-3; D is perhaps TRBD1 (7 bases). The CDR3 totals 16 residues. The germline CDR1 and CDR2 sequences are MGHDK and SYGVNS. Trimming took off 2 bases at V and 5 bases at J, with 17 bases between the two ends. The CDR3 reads CASSERRAGGGDTQYF. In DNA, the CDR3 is TGTGCCAGCAGTGAACGGAGGGCAGGGGGTGGAGATACGCAGTATTTT.

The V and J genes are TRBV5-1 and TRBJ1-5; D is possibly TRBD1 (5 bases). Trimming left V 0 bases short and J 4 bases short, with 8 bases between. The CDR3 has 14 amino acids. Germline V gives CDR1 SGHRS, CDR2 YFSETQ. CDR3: CASSLAGDNQPQHF. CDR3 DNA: TGCGCCAGCAGCTTGGCGGGGGATAATCAGCCCCAGCATTTT.

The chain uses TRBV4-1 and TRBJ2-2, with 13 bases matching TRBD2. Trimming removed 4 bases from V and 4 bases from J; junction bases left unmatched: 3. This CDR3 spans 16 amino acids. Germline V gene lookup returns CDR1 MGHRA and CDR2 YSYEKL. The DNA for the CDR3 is TGCGCCAGCAGCCTCGGACTAGCGGGAGCCACCGGGGAGCTGTTTTTT. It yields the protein CASSLGLAGATGELFF.

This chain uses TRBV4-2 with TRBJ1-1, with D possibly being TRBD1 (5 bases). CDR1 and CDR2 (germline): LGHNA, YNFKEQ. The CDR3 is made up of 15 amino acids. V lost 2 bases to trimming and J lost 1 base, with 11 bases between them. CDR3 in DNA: TGTGCCAGCAGCCAAAAATATGGACAGAACACTGAAGCTTTCTTT. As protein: CASSQKYGQNTEAFF.

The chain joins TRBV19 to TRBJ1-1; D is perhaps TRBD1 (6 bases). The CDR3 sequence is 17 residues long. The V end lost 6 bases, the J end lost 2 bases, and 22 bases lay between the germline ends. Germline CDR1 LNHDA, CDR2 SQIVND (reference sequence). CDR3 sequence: CASRGKGAWTDNTEAFF. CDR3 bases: TGTGCCAGTAGAGGTAAGGGTGCGTGGACAGATAACACTGAAGCTTTCTTT.

The CDR3 DNA reads TGTGCCAGCAGTCCGGACAGAGCAAATCAGCCCCAGCATTTT. Residues: CASSPDRANQPQHF. The chain carries TRBV6-5 and TRBJ1-5; a possible D gene is TRBD1 (6 bases). Germline CDR1 is MNHEY and CDR2 is SVGAGI. Trimming removed 5 bases from V and 4 bases from J, with 12 bases in between. The CDR3 runs to 14 residues.

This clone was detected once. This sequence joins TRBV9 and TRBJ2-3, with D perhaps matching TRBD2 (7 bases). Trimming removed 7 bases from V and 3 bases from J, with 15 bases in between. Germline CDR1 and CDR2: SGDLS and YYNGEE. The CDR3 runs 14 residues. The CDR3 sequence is CASGGRERTDTQYF. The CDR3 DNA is TGTGCCAGCGGGGGGCGGGAGAGGACAGATACGCAGTATTTT.

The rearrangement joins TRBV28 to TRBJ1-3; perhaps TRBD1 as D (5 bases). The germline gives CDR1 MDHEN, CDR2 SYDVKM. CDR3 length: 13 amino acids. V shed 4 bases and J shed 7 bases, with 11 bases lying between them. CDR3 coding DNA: TGTGCCAGCAGTTACAGGAATGGGAACACCATATATTTT. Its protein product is CASSYRNGNTIYF. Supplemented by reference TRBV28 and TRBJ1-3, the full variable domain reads DVKVTQSSRYLVKRTGEKVFLECVQDMDHENMFWYRQDPGLGLRLIYFSYDVKMKEKGDIPEGYSVSREKKERFSLILESASTNQTSMYLCASSYRNGNTIYFGEGSWLTVV.

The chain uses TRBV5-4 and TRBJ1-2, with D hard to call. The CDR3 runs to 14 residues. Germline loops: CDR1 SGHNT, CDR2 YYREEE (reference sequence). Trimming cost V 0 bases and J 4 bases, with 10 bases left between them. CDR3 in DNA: TGTGCCAGCAGCTTGGCGAACCAACTCTATGGCTACACCTTC. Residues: CASSLANQLYGYTF.

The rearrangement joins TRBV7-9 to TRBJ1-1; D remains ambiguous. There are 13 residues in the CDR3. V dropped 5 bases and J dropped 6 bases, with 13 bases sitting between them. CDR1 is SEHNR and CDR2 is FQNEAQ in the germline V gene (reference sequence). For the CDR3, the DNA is TGTGCCAGCAGCCCCCCACTGGTGTCTGAAGCTTTCTTT. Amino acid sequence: CASSPPLVSEAFF.

The CDR3 spells CATATSRNTGELFF. CDR3 in DNA: TGTGCCACCGCGACTAGCCGGAACACCGGGGAGCTGTTTTTT. J is TRBJ2-2 and V is TRBV6-6; 7 nucleotides line up with TRBD2. Germline loops: CDR1 MNHNY, CDR2 SVGAGI (reference sequence). This CDR3 is built from 14 residues. V was clipped by 10 bases and J by 1 base; unmatched bases: 6.

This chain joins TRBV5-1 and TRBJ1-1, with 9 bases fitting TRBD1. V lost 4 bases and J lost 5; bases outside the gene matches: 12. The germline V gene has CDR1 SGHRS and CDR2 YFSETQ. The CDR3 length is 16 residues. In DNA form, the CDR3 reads TGCGCCAGCAGCGGAGTTGCGGGACAGGGATTGACTGAAGCTTTCTTT. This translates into CASSGVAGQGLTEAFF.

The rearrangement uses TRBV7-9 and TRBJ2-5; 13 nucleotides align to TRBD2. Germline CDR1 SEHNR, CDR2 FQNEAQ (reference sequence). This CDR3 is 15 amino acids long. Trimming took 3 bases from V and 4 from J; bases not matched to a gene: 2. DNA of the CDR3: TGTGCCAGCAGCTTGGGACTAGCGGGGCCAGAGACCCAGTACTTC. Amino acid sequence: CASSLGLAGPETQYF.

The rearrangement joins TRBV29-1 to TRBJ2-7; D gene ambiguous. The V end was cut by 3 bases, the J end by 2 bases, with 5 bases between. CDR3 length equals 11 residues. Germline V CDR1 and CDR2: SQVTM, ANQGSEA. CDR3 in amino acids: CSVESTYEQYF. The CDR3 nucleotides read TGCAGCGTTGAGTCCACCTACGAGCAGTACTTC.

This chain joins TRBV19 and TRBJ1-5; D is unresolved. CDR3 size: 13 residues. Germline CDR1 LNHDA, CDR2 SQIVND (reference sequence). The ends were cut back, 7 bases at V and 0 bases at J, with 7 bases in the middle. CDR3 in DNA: TGTGCCAGTACGGGTTATAGCAATCAGCCCCAGCATTTT. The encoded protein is CASTGYSNQPQHF.

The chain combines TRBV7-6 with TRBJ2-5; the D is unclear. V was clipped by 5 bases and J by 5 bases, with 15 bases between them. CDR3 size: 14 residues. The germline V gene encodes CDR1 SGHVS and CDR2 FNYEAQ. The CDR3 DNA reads TGTGCCAGCAGCAACCCACCGGTACAGGAGACCCAGTACTTC. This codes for CASSNPPVQETQYF. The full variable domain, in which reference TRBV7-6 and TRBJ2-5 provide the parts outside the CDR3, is GAGVSQSPRYKVTKRGQDVALRCDPISGHVSLYWYRQALGQGPEFLTYFNYEAQQDKSGLPNDRFSAERPEGSISTLTIQRTEQRDSAMYRCASSNPPVQETQYFGPGTRLLVL.

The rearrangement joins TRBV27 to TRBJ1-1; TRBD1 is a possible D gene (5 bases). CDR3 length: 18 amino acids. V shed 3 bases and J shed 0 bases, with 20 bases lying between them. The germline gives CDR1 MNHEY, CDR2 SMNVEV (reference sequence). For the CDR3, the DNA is TGTGCCAGCAGTTTCTACACCCCGCGACAGAACATGAACACTGAAGCTTTCTTT. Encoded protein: CASSFYTPRQNMNTEAFF.

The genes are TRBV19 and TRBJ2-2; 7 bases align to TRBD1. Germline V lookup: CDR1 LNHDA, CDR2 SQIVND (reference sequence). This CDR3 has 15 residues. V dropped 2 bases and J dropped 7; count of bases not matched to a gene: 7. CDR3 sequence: CASSISRGQGGELFF. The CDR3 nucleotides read TGTGCCAGTAGTATATCAAGGGGGCAGGGCGGGGAGCTGTTTTTT.

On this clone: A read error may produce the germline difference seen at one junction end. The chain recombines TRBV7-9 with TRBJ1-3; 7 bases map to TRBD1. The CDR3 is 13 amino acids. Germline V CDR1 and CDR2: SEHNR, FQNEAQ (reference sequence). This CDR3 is CASSLASGQLLHF. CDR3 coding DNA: TGTGCCAGCAGCTTAGCGTCGGGACAGCTACTTCACTTT.